The clone carrying this T cell receptor beta chain was observed at least ten times. A library of TCRbeta sequences, prepared with unique molecular identifiers, was generated. TCRdb called the PCR reads again in MiXCR, with one record for every CDR3 protein. Of fewer than 120,000 distinct CDR3 sequences detected, about 9.4% appear once; the ten largest clones hold around 8.5%. These data come from a study of T-cell reconstitution after alpha-beta-depleted transplantation in children. With 5 bases removed from V and 14 bases from J, the gap between germline ends came to 23 bases. Germline CDR1 and CDR2: GTSNPN and SVGIG (reference sequence). The CDR3 extends over 13 amino acids.

Here the sequenced sample was PBMCs from the stem cell graft donor, taken from the stem cell graft. The genes are TRBV30 and TRBJ2-3; a weak D match, TRBD2 (7 bases). The TCR sequence derives from a human donor who donated a stem cell graft to a child with acute lymphoblastic leukemia. CDR3 amino acids: CAWERGGSRQMYF. The CDR3 coding sequence is TGTGCCTGGGAAAGGGGGGGATCGAGACAGATGTATTTT.